Listed below are T cell receptor beta chains from one sample, sequenced in a study of T-cell reconstitution after alpha-beta-depleted transplantation in children. TCRdb itself ran the PCR reads through MiXCR, one entry per CDR3 protein. This table holds about 580,000 distinct CDR3 sequences, under 25% found once. Sequenced material: PBMCs, mostly from graft donor cells, taken 360 days after TCRalphabeta/CD19-depleted stem cell transplant. The receptors here all came from a boy less than two years old who had a stem cell transplant for acute myeloid leukemia, so the T cells may come from the graft donor. Both conserved end residues are part of each CDR3. Each record gives: J gene, D gene, V gene, clone size, CDR3 protein, CDR3 DNA. A D gene is named only where the DNA matches it firmly. Some rows mark clone size as missing; the rest say once, few, many or name a class of expanded clone.

TRBJ2-3,-,TRBV20-1,few,CSARERVRTVRAADTQYF,TGCAGTGCTAGAGAGAGGGTGAGGACAGTAAGGGCGGCAGATACGCAGTATTTT
TRBJ1-2,-,TRBV7-2,few,CASSFGPFEGYTF,TGTGCCAGCAGCTTTGGACCCTTTGAAGGCTACACCTTC
TRBJ1-2,-,TRBV25-1,few,CASSDLTGTNYGYTF,TGTGCCAGCAGTGACCTTACAGGAACTAACTATGGCTACACCTTC
TRBJ1-5,TRBD1,TRBV12-3/TRBV12-4,few,CASSPPGQGLGWPQHF,TGTGCCAGCAGTCCACCGGGACAGGGGCTGGGGTGGCCCCAGCATTTT
TRBJ2-1,TRBD2,TRBV6-5,-,CASSYGRTSGGVNEQFF,TGTGCCAGCAGTTACGGCCGGACTAGCGGGGGAGTTAATGAGCAGTTCTTC
TRBJ2-1,TRBD2,TRBV12-3/TRBV12-4,-,CASSSRSGGGYLSYNEQFF,TGTGCCAGCAGTTCCCGTAGCGGGGGGGGCTACCTCTCCTACAATGAGCAGTTCTTC
TRBJ2-5,-,TRBV12-3/TRBV12-4,-,CASSFAQSSASQETQYF,TGTGCCAGCAGTTTCGCCCAGAGTAGTGCGAGCCAAGAGACCCAGTACTTC
TRBJ2-5,-,TRBV5-1,-,CASSLGQNLRGQETQYF,TGCGCCAGCAGCTTGGGGCAGAATCTAAGGGGGCAAGAGACCCAGTACTTC
TRBJ2-6,-,TRBV7-9,many,CASSLGTGANVLTF,TGTGCCAGCAGCTTGGGGACGGGGGCCAACGTCCTGACTTTC
TRBJ2-3,-,TRBV20-1,-,CSAGVGGPFTDTQYF,TGCAGTGCTGGAGTGGGGGGTCCCTTCACAGATACGCAGTATTTT
TRBJ2-7,TRBD2,TRBV5-1,many,CASTSDGGARGEQYF,TGCGCCAGCACCTCGGACGGGGGGGCGCGTGGCGAGCAGTACTTC
TRBJ2-5,-,TRBV5-1,-,CASSSSRGRVETQYF,TGCGCCAGCAGCTCGTCACGGGGTAGGGTGGAGACCCAGTACTTC
TRBJ2-4,-,TRBV20-1,few,CSARDRLRGGGGNIQYF,TGCAGTGCTAGAGATCGCCTTAGAGGAGGGGGAGGAAACATTCAGTACTTC
TRBJ2-3,-,TRBV7-2,-,CASSRGSLNTDTQYF,TGTGCCAGCAGCCGCGGCTCGCTGAACACAGATACGCAGTATTTT
TRBJ2-2,-,TRBV27,many,CASSRQILTNTGELFF,TGTGCCAGCAGTAGACAGATTTTAACGAACACCGGGGAGCTGTTTTTT
TRBJ2-7,-,TRBV29-1,many,CSVANRAPNEQYF,TGCAGCGTCGCTAACAGGGCCCCGAACGAGCAGTACTTC
TRBJ2-4,-,TRBV11-2,many,CASSLTRVQYF,TGTGCCAGCAGCTTAACCCGGGTTCAGTACTTC
TRBJ2-7,TRBD2,TRBV27,few,CASSPRGGDHEQYF,TGTGCCAGCAGTCCCCGGGGGGGCGACCACGAGCAGTACTTC
TRBJ2-3,-,TRBV5-1,many,CASSVGKDTQYF,TGCGCCAGCAGCGTCGGGAAGGATACGCAGTATTTT
TRBJ2-3,-,TRBV7-9,-,CASSLGIADTQYF,TGTGCCAGCAGCTTAGGAATTGCAGATACGCAGTATTTT
TRBJ2-1,-,TRBV12-3/TRBV12-4,many,CASSLERALRNEQFF,TGTGCCAGCAGTTTGGAGCGGGCCCTTAGGAATGAGCAGTTCTTC
TRBJ1-2,-,TRBV10-3,many,CAISESQDYANYGYTF,TGTGCCATCAGTGAGTCCCAGGATTACGCTAACTATGGCTACACCTTC
TRBJ2-1,-,TRBV28,few,CASRTMESSYNEQFF,TGTGCCAGCAGGACCATGGAGAGCTCCTACAATGAGCAGTTCTTC
TRBJ2-1,TRBD2,TRBV5-1,-,CASSLSSAGLAGNEQFF,TGCGCCAGCAGCTTGTCGTCCGCGGGACTAGCGGGCAATGAGCAGTTCTTC
TRBJ2-3,TRBD2,TRBV28,-,CASSPITSGGAYTQYF,TGTGCCAGCAGTCCCATCACTAGCGGGGGGGCTTATACGCAGTATTTT
TRBJ2-5,-,TRBV2,many,CASRAWDQETQYF,TGTGCCAGCAGGGCTTGGGACCAAGAGACCCAGTACTTC
TRBJ2-3,TRBD2,TRBV5-1,-,CASSPQGTSGGSTDTQYF,TGCGCCAGCAGCCCTCAAGGGACTAGCGGGGGTAGCACAGATACGCAGTATTTT
TRBJ2-1,-,TRBV20-1,-,CSATPRGFYNEQFF,TGCAGTGCCACCCCCAGGGGCTTTTACAATGAGCAGTTCTTC
TRBJ1-4,-,TRBV3-1,-,CASSQPDGGEKLFF,TGTGCCAGCAGCCAGCCGGATGGGGGTGAAAAACTGTTTTTT
TRBJ2-1,TRBD1,TRBV5-1,few,CASSTQTTGNEQFF,TGCGCCAGCAGTACACAGACGACAGGGAATGAGCAGTTCTTC
TRBJ2-1,TRBD1,TRBV29-1,few,CSVRQGSENEQFF,TGCAGCGTGCGACAGGGTTCCGAGAATGAGCAGTTCTTC
TRBJ2-1,TRBD1,TRBV3-1,many,CASSHPGGRTGRNEQFF,TGTGCCAGCAGCCACCCGGGTGGTCGGACAGGGCGCAATGAGCAGTTCTTC
TRBJ2-5,-,TRBV5-6,few,CASSWGLNQETQYF,TGTGCCAGCAGCTGGGGACTCAACCAAGAGACCCAGTACTTC
TRBJ2-6,-,TRBV15,-,CATSRDHLSGANVLTF,TGTGCCACCAGCAGAGATCACCTCTCTGGGGCCAACGTCCTGACTTTC
TRBJ1-3,-,TRBV5-8,-,CASSRVGTGNTIYF,TGTGCCAGCAGCCGCGTTGGTACTGGAAACACCATATATTTT
TRBJ2-7,-,TRBV20-1,many,CSARVHGFYYEQYF,TGCAGTGCTAGAGTCCACGGATTCTACTACGAGCAGTACTTC
TRBJ2-5,-,TRBV7-2,-,CASSLRQASYQETQYF,TGTGCCAGCAGCTTACGGCAGGCGTCCTACCAAGAGACCCAGTACTTC
TRBJ2-1,TRBD2,TRBV6-2/TRBV6-3,-,CASSYSRGGYNEQFF,TGTGCCAGCAGTTACAGCCGGGGGGGGTACAATGAGCAGTTCTTC
TRBJ1-5,-,TRBV4-2,few,CASSQSPNSNQPQHF,TGTGCCAGCAGCCAGTCCCCGAATAGCAATCAGCCCCAGCATTTT
TRBJ2-3,-,TRBV6-2/TRBV6-3,few,CASSYSHFQPTDTQYF,TGTGCCAGCAGTTATTCCCATTTTCAGCCCACAGATACGCAGTATTTT
TRBJ2-2,-,TRBV4-1,many,CASSQGFLVGELFF,TGCGCCAGCAGCCAAGGTTTCCTAGTCGGGGAGCTGTTTTTT
TRBJ1-2,TRBD1,TRBV29-1,-,CSVEDLGRGPYGYTF,TGCAGCGTTGAAGATCTTGGCAGGGGGCCCTATGGCTACACCTTC
TRBJ2-3,TRBD2,TRBV6-5,-,CASSYRGGKYTDTQYF,TGTGCCAGCAGTTACCGGGGGGGGAAATACACAGATACGCAGTATTTT
TRBJ1-2,TRBD1,TRBV4-3,once,CASSLQGEYGYTF,TGCGCCAGCAGCCTCCAGGGGGAGTATGGCTACACCTTC
TRBJ2-7,-,TRBV18,-,CASSPTDSATYEQYF,TGTGCCAGCTCACCAACGGACAGCGCTACCTACGAGCAGTACTTC
TRBJ2-1,-,TRBV4-3,many,CASSQLRDSYNEQFF,TGCGCCAGCAGCCAACTGCGGGACTCTTACAATGAGCAGTTCTTC
TRBJ2-1,-,TRBV7-3,few,CASSLSGFSYNEQFF,TGTGCCAGCAGCTTATCGGGATTCTCCTACAATGAGCAGTTCTTC
TRBJ2-1,TRBD2,TRBV12-3/TRBV12-4,few,CASKLAGGTYNEQFF,TGTGCCAGCAAATTAGCGGGGGGAACTTACAATGAGCAGTTCTTC
TRBJ2-1,-,TRBV5-1,-,CASSIGQSSYNEQFF,TGCGCCAGCAGCATCGGACAGAGCTCCTACAATGAGCAGTTCTTC
TRBJ2-5,-,TRBV7-9,-,CASSLTPRGETQYF,TGTGCCAGCAGCTTAACTCCCAGGGGAGAGACCCAGTACTTC
TRBJ2-7,-,TRBV7-8,many,CASSSDYSAYEQYF,TGTGCCAGCAGCTCGGACTACTCCGCCTACGAGCAGTACTTC
TRBJ2-2,-,TRBV5-6,-,CASSFPPTATVGELFF,TGTGCCAGCAGCTTTCCGCCGACGGCGACCGTAGGGGAGCTGTTTTTT